The 17 T cell receptor beta chains below all came from one sample that was sequenced in a study of technical replicates of blood from a few donors. TCRdb's copy holds only in-frame clones and misses some; the assay was immunoSEQ multiplex PCR. The table has around 67,000 clones, 80% to 95% seen once. Input material: T cells isolated from PBMCs. The receptor source for this set is a human donor in good health.

This clone was picked up one time. The DNA for the CDR3 is TGTGCCAGCAGCTTTACCGGGACAGAATTCTATGGCTACACCTTC. Its translation: CASSFTGTEFYGYTF. This sequence joins TRBV11-2 and TRBJ1-2; TRBD1 matches at 7 bases. CDR3 length: 15 amino acids. V trimming: 3 bases; J trimming: 4 bases; junction bases outside the gene matches: 8. The germline V gene has CDR1 SGHAT and CDR2 FQNNGV.

The chain has TRBV2 and TRBJ2-3; 9 bases match TRBD2. The CDR3 consists of 17 residues. Germline trimming cut 3 bases from V and 5 bases from J; bases unmatched to any gene: 12. Germline-derived CDR1 and CDR2 are SNHLY and FYNNEI. The CDR3 region is CASSDSLAGGPVDTQYF. DNA for the CDR3: TGTGCCAGCAGTGACTCTCTGGCGGGAGGGCCGGTAGATACGCAGTATTTT.

This chain links TRBV27 with TRBJ2-7; 10 nucleotides agree with TRBD2. The germline gives CDR1 MNHEY, CDR2 SMNVEV (reference sequence). This CDR3 has 15 residues. Unmatched junction bases numbered 5, after V lost 0 bases and J lost 6 bases. The CDR3 sequence is CASSLSPSGRSEQYF. DNA of the CDR3: TGTGCCAGCAGTTTATCTCCTAGCGGGAGATCCGAGCAGTACTTC.

The chain recombines TRBV9 with TRBJ2-1; TRBD2 is a possible D gene (6 bases). CDR1 is SGDLS and CDR2 is YYNGEE in the germline V gene. V was clipped by 4 bases and J by 3 bases, with 17 bases between them. The CDR3 loop spans 16 amino acids. The CDR3 reads CASSPGGTPVYNEQFF. In DNA form, the CDR3 reads TGTGCCAGCAGCCCCGGGGGAACACCCGTCTACAATGAGCAGTTCTTC.

The genes are TRBV13 and TRBJ1-4, with unresolved D. This CDR3 has 13 amino acids. V gave up 6 bases and J gave up 5 bases, with 10 bases separating them. Germline V lookup: CDR1 PRHDT, CDR2 FYEKMQ (reference sequence). The CDR3: CASSSGWNEKLFF. CDR3 nucleotide sequence: TGTGCCAGCAGTTCGGGGTGGAATGAAAAACTGTTTTTT.

This chain links TRBV30 with TRBJ2-7, with 9 bases lining up with TRBD1. CDR3 length: 15 amino acids. Germline loops: CDR1 GTSNPN, CDR2 SVGIG (reference sequence). With V trimmed by 3 bases and J by 4 bases, 10 bases remained unmatched. Here the CDR3 reads CAWSASGTGWYEQYF. The CDR3 coding sequence is TGTGCCTGGAGCGCCTCCGGGACAGGGTGGTACGAGCAGTACTTC.

This chain links TRBV28 with TRBJ1-2; D is ambiguous. V shed 6 bases and J shed 2 bases, with 19 bases lying between them. The CDR3 has 16 residues. CDR1 is MDHEN and CDR2 is SYDVKM in the germline V gene. The CDR3 region has the DNA TGTGCCAGCAGATCCGTGGGCCTCTCGGGAAACTATGGCTACACCTTC. This codes for CASRSVGLSGNYGYTF.

This chain links TRBV7-2 with TRBJ2-7, with 7 bases matching TRBD1. The CDR3 is made up of 14 amino acids. V was pared by 5 bases and J by 2 bases, with 6 bases of the junction left unmatched. Germline V gives CDR1 SGHTA, CDR2 FQGNSA. CDR3: CASSAYRGPYEQYF. In DNA form, the CDR3 reads TGTGCCAGCAGCGCCTACAGGGGTCCCTACGAGCAGTACTTC. Looking up the rest from reference TRBV7-2 and TRBJ2-7 gives the full variable domain: GAGVSQSPSNKVTEKGKDVELRCDPISGHTALYWYRQSLGQGLEFLIYFQGNSAPDKSGLPSDRFSAERTGGSVSTLTIQRTQQEDSAVYLCASSAYRGPYEQYFGPGTRLTVT.

The V gene is TRBV7-2, the J gene TRBJ2-7, with TRBD1 matching over 9 bases. Losses at the gene ends were 1 base for V and 6 bases for J; bases not matched to a gene: 1. The length of the CDR3 is 13 residues. CDR1 is SGHTA, CDR2 FQGNSA, per germline. In nucleotides, the CDR3 is TGTGCCAGCAGCTTAGGACAGGGGGGCGAGCAGTACTTC. The encoded protein is CASSLGQGGEQYF. Full variable domain (remainder filled in from reference TRBV7-2 and TRBJ2-7): GAGVSQSPSNKVTEKGKDVELRCDPISGHTALYWYRQSLGQGLEFLIYFQGNSAPDKSGLPSDRFSAERTGGSVSTLTIQRTQQEDSAVYLCASSLGQGGEQYFGPGTRLTVT.

The V and J genes are TRBV5-6 and TRBJ2-5; tentative D call: TRBD2 (6 bases). There are 13 residues in the CDR3. Deletions cut 3 bases from V and 5 bases from J, with 11 bases between. Germline V gene lookup returns CDR1 SGHDT and CDR2 YYEEEE. CDR3 amino acids: CASSSTAGETQYF. CDR3 bases: TGTGCCAGCAGCTCTACCGCGGGGGAGACCCAGTACTTC.

In its sample, this clone was seen once. The chain joins TRBV28 to TRBJ2-4; no firm D call. The CDR3 contains 14 residues. The V end was cut by 2 bases, the J end by 3 bases, with 8 bases between. Germline assignment: CDR1 MDHEN and CDR2 SYDVKM. The CDR3 nucleotides read TGTGCCAGCAGTTTAGAGGCTGGCAAAAACATTCAGTACTTC. Translation: CASSLEAGKNIQYF.

The genes are TRBV4-1 and TRBJ2-1; tentative D call: TRBD1 (6 bases). Trimming removed 2 bases from V and 4 bases from J, with 9 bases in between. The CDR3 has 14 residues. Germline CDR1 is MGHRA and CDR2 is YSYEKL. The CDR3 DNA reads as TGCGCCAGCAGCCAATCGGACAGTTACAATGAGCAGTTCTTC. This encodes CASSQSDSYNEQFF.

This chain connects TRBV4-3 to TRBJ2-3; weak D call: TRBD1 (5 bases). The germline V gene has CDR1 LGHNA and CDR2 YSLEER. This CDR3 is built from 15 residues. Trimming pared 0 bases from V and 2 bases from J, leaving 9 bases between. Here the CDR3 DNA reads TGCGCCAGCAGCCAAGAAGGGGAAGTCACAGATACGCAGTATTTT. Translated, it gives CASSQEGEVTDTQYF.

This rearrangement joins TRBV7-9 to TRBJ2-1, with 13 bases matching TRBD2. CDR1 and CDR2 from the germline V gene are SEHNR and FQNEAQ (reference sequence). The CDR3 is 14 amino acids. V dropped 5 bases and J dropped 9; count of bases not matched to a gene: 4. CDR3 coding DNA: TGTGCCAGCAGCATACTAGCGGGGGGGGGTGAGCAGTTCTTC. Protein: CASSILAGGGEQFF.

J is TRBJ2-1 and V is TRBV6-4; D unresolved. V was clipped by 1 base and J by 13 bases, with 8 bases between them. Germline V CDR1 and CDR2: MRHNA, SNTAGT. The CDR3 has 11 residues. DNA of the CDR3: TGTGCCAGCAGTGACTATAGAAGACAGTTCTTC. Protein: CASSDYRRQFF.

This clone has only a few counts. V gene TRBV5-1 combines with J gene TRBJ2-3; TRBD2 aligns across 13 bases. Germline CDR1 is SGHRS and CDR2 is YFSETQ. The CDR3 sequence is 16 residues long. J gave up 2 bases and V 4 bases, and 4 bases lay outside the gene matches. The CDR3 sequence is CASSPGTSGNTDTQYF. CDR3 nucleotides: TGCGCCAGCAGCCCTGGGACTAGCGGGAACACAGATACGCAGTATTTT.

The V call is TRBV30, the J call TRBJ1-1; 8 positions agree with TRBD1. Germline trimming cut 6 bases from V and 5 bases from J; bases unmatched to any gene: 2. The CDR3 is made up of 11 amino acids. CDR1 and CDR2 (germline): GTSNPN, SVGIG (reference sequence). The CDR3 region has the DNA TGTGCCTGTAGACAGGGGACTGAAGCTTTCTTT. As protein: CACRQGTEAFF.